This T cell receptor (beta chain) emerged from a study of cytomegalovirus exposure and HLA in healthy donors. The CDR3 length is 15 residues. CDR1 and CDR2 from the germline V gene are SEHNR and FQNEAQ (reference sequence). V shed 4 bases, J shed 3 bases, and the junction held 7 bases outside the gene matches. To note about this clone: No antigen is known for it.

Findings and caveats of the study: In an earlier analysis, about 87% or about 30%: the productive usage of most TCR beta V segments.

60 Vbeta and 13 Jbeta primers were used in PCR. Assay: immunoSEQ multiplex PCR; the TCRdb copy retains only in-frame clones and omits some. The data contain 150,000 to 200,000 clones, about 85% of them singletons. The TCR originated in a young man in good health and CMV-seronegative. The material sequenced was PBMCs. The V call is TRBV7-9, the J call TRBJ2-3; 7 nucleotides agree with TRBD1. The CDR3: CASSYRQGRTDTQYF. In DNA, the CDR3 is TGTGCCAGCAGCTATCGACAGGGAAGGACAGATACGCAGTATTTT. Together with reference TRBV7-9 and TRBJ2-3, the CDR3 gives the full variable domain: DTGVSQNPRHKITKRGQNVTFRCDPISEHNRLYWYRQTLGQGPEFLTYFQNEAQLEKSRLLSDRFSAERPKGSFSTLEIQRTEQGDSAMYLCASSYRQGRTDTQYFGPGTRLTVL.